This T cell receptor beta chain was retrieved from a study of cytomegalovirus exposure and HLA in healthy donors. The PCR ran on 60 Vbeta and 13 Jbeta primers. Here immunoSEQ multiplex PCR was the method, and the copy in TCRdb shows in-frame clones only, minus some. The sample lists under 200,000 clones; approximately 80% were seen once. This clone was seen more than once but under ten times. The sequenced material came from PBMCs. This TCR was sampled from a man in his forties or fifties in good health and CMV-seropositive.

CDR3 amino acids: CASRPPGVQPQHF. CDR3 nucleotide sequence: TGTGCCAGCAGACCGCCAGGGGTTCAGCCCCAGCATTTT. This chain joins TRBV28 and TRBJ1-5, with a possible D match to TRBD1 (6 bases). The CDR3 has 13 residues. Looked up from germline, CDR1 is MDHEN and CDR2 is SYDVKM. Trimming cost V 6 bases and J 6 bases, with 12 bases left between them.